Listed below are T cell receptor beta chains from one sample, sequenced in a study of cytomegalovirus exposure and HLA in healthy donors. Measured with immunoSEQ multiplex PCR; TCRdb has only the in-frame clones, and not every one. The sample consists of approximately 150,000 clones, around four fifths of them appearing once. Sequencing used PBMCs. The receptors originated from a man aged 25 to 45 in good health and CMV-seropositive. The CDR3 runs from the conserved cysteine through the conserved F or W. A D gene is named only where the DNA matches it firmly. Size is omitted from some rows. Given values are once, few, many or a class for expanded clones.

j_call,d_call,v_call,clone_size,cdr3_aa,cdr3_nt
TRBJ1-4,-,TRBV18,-,CASSPQFSANEKLFF,TGTGCCAGCTCACCACAGTTCAGCGCTAATGAAAAACTGTTTTTT
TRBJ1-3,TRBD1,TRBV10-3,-,CALQGDGNTIYF,TGTGCCCTTCAGGGGGATGGAAACACCATATATTTT
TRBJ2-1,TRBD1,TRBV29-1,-,CSVDRQGAGNEQFF,TGCAGCGTTGATAGACAGGGGGCTGGTAATGAGCAGTTCTTC
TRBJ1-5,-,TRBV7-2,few,CASSTLSGQPQHF,TGTGCCAGCAGCACCCTATCAGGACAGCCCCAGCATTTT
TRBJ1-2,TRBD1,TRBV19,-,CASSIIVDRAASDYGYTF,TGTGCCAGTAGTATAATCGTGGACAGGGCTGCTTCCGACTATGGCTACACCTTC
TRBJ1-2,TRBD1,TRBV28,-,CASSLRGQGAFGYTF,TGTGCCAGCAGTTTAAGGGGACAGGGGGCTTTCGGCTACACCTTC
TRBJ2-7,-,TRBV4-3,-,CASSQDRRAYEQYF,TGCGCCAGCAGCCAAGATCGGAGAGCCTACGAGCAGTACTTC
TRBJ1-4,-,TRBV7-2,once,CASSLARGVWTNEKLFF,TGTGCCAGCAGCTTAGCGCGGGGGGTGTGGACTAATGAAAAACTGTTTTTT
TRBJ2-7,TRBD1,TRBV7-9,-,CASSFRQGAAYEQYF,TGTGCCAGCAGCTTTCGCCAGGGGGCGGCCTACGAGCAGTACTTC
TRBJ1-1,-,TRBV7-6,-,CASSSLTEAFF,TGTGCCAGCAGCTCCCTGACTGAAGCTTTCTTT
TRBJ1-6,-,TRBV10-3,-,CAISESEIRNSPLHF,TGTGCCATCAGTGAGTCGGAGATAAGGAATTCACCCCTCCACTTT
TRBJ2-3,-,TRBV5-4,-,CASSLDSTDTQYF,TGTGCCAGCAGCTTGGACTCCACAGATACGCAGTATTTT
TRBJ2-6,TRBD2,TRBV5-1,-,CASTLSGGGSGANVLTF,TGCGCCAGCACCCTTAGCGGGGGAGGCTCTGGGGCCAACGTCCTGACTTTC
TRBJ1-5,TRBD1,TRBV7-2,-,CASSLAFQTGGAVGNQPQHF,TGTGCCAGCAGCTTAGCGTTCCAGACAGGGGGCGCGGTGGGCAATCAGCCCCAGCATTTT
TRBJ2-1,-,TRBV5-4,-,CASSLAPRGDYNEQFF,TGTGCCAGCAGCCTTGCCCCCAGGGGGGACTACAATGAGCAGTTCTTC
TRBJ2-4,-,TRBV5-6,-,CASSLVGGLAVRNIQYF,TGTGCCAGCAGCTTGGTGGGGGGGCTAGCGGTCCGAAACATTCAGTACTTC
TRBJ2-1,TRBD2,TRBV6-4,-,CASSVGLAGGISYNEQFF,TGTGCCAGCAGTGTGGGACTAGCGGGGGGGATTTCCTACAATGAGCAGTTCTTC
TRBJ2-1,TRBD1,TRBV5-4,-,CASSFFQGADEQFF,TGTGCCAGCAGCTTTTTTCAGGGGGCTGATGAGCAGTTCTTC
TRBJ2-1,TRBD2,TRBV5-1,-,CASSLRSGGLEEQFF,TGCGCCAGCAGCTTACGTAGCGGGGGGCTGGAGGAGCAGTTCTTC
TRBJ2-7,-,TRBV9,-,CASSVALTGFNEQYF,TGTGCCAGCAGCGTAGCCTTAACAGGGTTCAACGAGCAGTACTTC
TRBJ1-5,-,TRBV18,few,CASSWDSNSNQPQHF,TGTGCCAGCTCATGGGACTCTAATAGCAATCAGCCCCAGCATTTT
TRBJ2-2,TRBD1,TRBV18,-,CASSPLQTGTGFPGELFF,TGTGCCAGCTCACCCCTGCAAACCGGGACAGGGTTTCCCGGGGAGCTGTTTTTT
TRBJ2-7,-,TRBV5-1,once,CASSLVEGYEQYF,TGCGCCAGCAGCTTGGTAGAGGGCTACGAGCAGTACTTC
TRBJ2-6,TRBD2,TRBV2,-,CASRERGANVLTF,TGTGCCAGCAGGGAGCGGGGAGCCAACGTCCTGACTTTC
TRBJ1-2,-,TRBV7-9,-,CASSPSRVTDANYGYTF,TGTGCCAGCAGCCCCTCGCGAGTGACAGACGCGAACTATGGCTACACCTTC
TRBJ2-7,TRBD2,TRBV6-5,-,CASRPSGGVYEQYF,TGTGCCAGCAGGCCTAGCGGGGGCGTCTACGAGCAGTACTTC
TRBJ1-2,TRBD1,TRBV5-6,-,CASTGMTGVIGYTF,TGTGCCAGCACTGGAATGACAGGGGTGATTGGCTACACCTTC
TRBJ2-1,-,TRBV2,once,CASTRDSAGGDEQFF,TGTGCCAGCACCCGGGATAGTGCGGGTGGCGATGAGCAGTTCTTC
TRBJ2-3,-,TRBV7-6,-,CASSFRLSTDTQYF,TGTGCCAGCAGCTTTCGACTATCCACAGATACGCAGTATTTT
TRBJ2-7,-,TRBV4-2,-,CASRPLLGRGAGEQYF,TGTGCCAGCCGTCCCCTCTTGGGGAGGGGGGCAGGGGAGCAGTACTTC
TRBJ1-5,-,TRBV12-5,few,CASGLVLPQHF,TGTGCTAGTGGTTTGGTACTCCCCCAGCATTTT
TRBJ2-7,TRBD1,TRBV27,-,CATLPAGGSYEQYF,TGTGCCACCCTCCCCGCAGGGGGCTCCTACGAGCAGTACTTC
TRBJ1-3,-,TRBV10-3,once,CAISSRDGSSGNTIYF,TGTGCCATCAGTTCCCGGGACGGGAGCTCTGGAAACACCATATATTTT
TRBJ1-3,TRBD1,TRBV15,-,CATSRGGTASGNTIYF,TGTGCCACCAGCAGAGGGGGGACAGCCTCTGGAAACACCATATATTTT
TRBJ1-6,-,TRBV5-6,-,CASSFGAGVSPLHF,TGTGCCAGCAGCTTCGGGGCAGGGGTCTCACCCCTCCACTTT
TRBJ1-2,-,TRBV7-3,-,CASSLGTGLNYGYTF,TGTGCCAGCAGCTTAGGCACAGGGTTGAACTATGGCTACACCTTC